This passage covers 29 T cell receptor beta chains from one sample sequenced in a study of early T cells in non-severe SARS-CoV-2 infection. MiXCR was run by TCRdb on the 5' RACE reads, yielding one entry per CDR3 protein. The sample lists approximately 99,000 distinct CDR3 sequences; 12% were seen once. Source material: whole blood. These receptors were taken from an adult who was a healthcare worker with PCR-confirmed SARS-CoV-2 infection or an uninfected control (not recorded which).

The J gene is TRBJ2-1, the V gene TRBV7-3, with TRBD2 matching 8 bases. The CDR3 runs 18 residues. Trimming cost V 4 bases and J 7 bases; bases outside gene matches: 18. Per the germline V gene, CDR1 is SGHTA and CDR2 is FQGTGA. The CDR3 coding sequence is TGTGCCAGCAGCTGGAAGTCAGGACTAGCCCCTGATCGGAATGAGCAGTTCTTC. Its protein is CASSWKSGLAPDRNEQFF.

CDR3 sequence reads: CASSQTGNTIYF. CDR3 DNA sequence: TGCGCCAGCAGCCAGACTGGAAACACCATATATTTT. The chain employs TRBV5-1 and TRBJ1-3; D not resolved. Germline CDR1 is SGHRS and CDR2 is YFSETQ. This CDR3 region has 12 residues. Deletions cut 4 bases from V and 2 bases from J, with 4 bases between.

The gene calls are TRBV7-6 and TRBJ2-1, with D perhaps matching TRBD2 (5 bases). CDR1 is SGHVS, CDR2 FNYEAQ, per germline. V lost 8 bases and J 5 bases, leaving 10 bases between the germline ends. This CDR3 spans 12 amino acids. The CDR3 loop reads CASSVGDNEQFF. As DNA, the CDR3 is TGTGCCAGCTCTGTCGGGGACAATGAGCAGTTCTTC.

In its sample, this clonotype was seen a few times. This rearrangement joins TRBV28 to TRBJ2-3; D is undetermined. The CDR3 is 16 amino acids. Trimming pared 5 bases from V and 0 bases from J, leaving 15 bases between. CDR1 is MDHEN, CDR2 SYDVKM, per germline. The CDR3 sequence is CASSTSLQASTDTQYF. CDR3 DNA sequence: TGTGCCAGCAGTACCTCCCTCCAGGCTAGCACAGATACGCAGTATTTT.

The V and J genes are TRBV20-1 and TRBJ2-3, with no clear D. Trimming removed 5 bases from V and 0 bases from J, with 6 bases in between. CDR1 is DFQATT, CDR2 SNEGSKA, per germline (reference sequence). The CDR3 loop spans 12 amino acids. The chain's CDR3 is CSALTSTDTQYF. DNA of the CDR3: TGCAGTGCTCTCACGAGCACAGATACGCAGTATTTT.

This chain uses TRBV9 with TRBJ2-1; D is undetermined. There are 13 residues in the CDR3. Germline V lookup: CDR1 SGDLS, CDR2 YYNGEE. V lost 4 bases, J lost 6 bases, and 11 bases lay in between. For the CDR3, the DNA is TGTGCCAGCAGCTCAAAGCAAGGCAATGAGCAGTTCTTC. It codes for CASSSKQGNEQFF.

This clonotype has more than one count but fewer than ten. V usage is TRBV7-9 and J usage is TRBJ2-1; D gene uncertain. The length of the CDR3 is 14 residues. Between the trimmed V and J ends, which lost 1 base and 2 bases, there was a span of 6 bases. Germline V gene lookup returns CDR1 SEHNR and CDR2 FQNEAQ (reference sequence). CDR3 coding DNA: TGTGCCAGCAGCTTAGGCTCAGCCTACAATGAGCAGTTCTTC. Amino acids: CASSLGSAYNEQFF.

The table lists this clonotype with a few counts. The rearrangement uses TRBV27 and TRBJ2-1; the D gene could be TRBD1 or TRBD2 (6 bases each). V lost 6 bases, J lost 7 bases, and 16 bases lay in between. Germline CDR1 and CDR2: MNHEY and SMNVEV (reference sequence). The CDR3 is made up of 14 amino acids. The CDR3 sequence is CASSRFGGMNEQFF. CDR3 sequence (DNA): TGTGCCAGCAGCCGGTTCGGGGGCATGAATGAGCAGTTCTTC.

This clonotype came up a few times. The chain is built from TRBV12-3 or TRBV12-4 and TRBJ1-2; D not resolved. V lost 5 bases to trimming and J lost 3 bases, with 7 bases between them. The CDR3 runs 12 residues. CDR3 protein: CASSLRDYGYTF. The CDR3 DNA reads as TGTGCCAGCAGTCTCCGGGACTATGGCTACACCTTC.

This clonotype was observed a handful of times. The rearrangement links TRBV15 to TRBJ2-2; the D gene is possibly TRBD1 (6 bases). CDR1 and CDR2 from the germline V gene are LNHNV and YYDKDF (reference sequence). The CDR3 is made up of 14 amino acids. Trimming pared 3 bases from V and 6 bases from J, leaving 11 bases between. CDR3 region: CATSSQGSAGELFF. The CDR3 coding sequence is TGTGCCACCAGCAGCCAGGGGTCCGCCGGGGAGCTGTTTTTT.

This clonotype was counted a few times. The CDR3 spells CASSEDRVNTEAFF. CDR3 DNA sequence: TGCGCCAGCAGTGAAGACAGGGTGAACACTGAAGCTTTCTTT. The chain uses TRBV10-2 and TRBJ1-1; 7 bases are a match to TRBD1. CDR1 is WSHSY and CDR2 is SAAADI in the germline V gene. V lost 3 bases and J lost 0; bases outside the gene matches: 1. The CDR3 extends over 14 amino acids.

This clonotype was observed at least ten times. CDR3 in DNA: TGTGCCACCTCACCGTCCGGGAGGCCCTACGAGCAGTACTTC. Encoded protein: CATSPSGRPYEQYF. The rearrangement joins TRBV13 to TRBJ2-7, with 7 nucleotides matching TRBD2. The CDR3 is 14 amino acids. Per the germline V gene, CDR1 is PRHDT and CDR2 is FYEKMQ (reference sequence). Trimming cost V 10 bases and J 2 bases; bases outside gene matches: 11. Looking up the rest from reference TRBV13 and TRBJ2-7 gives the full variable domain: AAGVIQSPRHLIKEKRETATLKCYPIPRHDTVYWYQQGPGQDPQFLISFYEKMQSDKGSIPDRFSAQQFSDYHSELNMSSLELGDSALYFCATSPSGRPYEQYFGPGTRLTVT.

V gene TRBV5-8 combines with J gene TRBJ2-1, with 15 bases matching TRBD2. The ends lost 4 bases at V and 3 bases at J; junction bases unmatched: 8. Germline V gene data show CDR1 as SGHTS and CDR2 as YDEGEE. The CDR3 is 18 amino acids. CDR3 amino acids: CASSHMGLAGGNYNEQFF. The CDR3 DNA sequence: TGTGCCAGCAGCCACATGGGACTAGCGGGAGGCAACTACAATGAGCAGTTCTTC.

The rearrangement uses TRBV11-1 and TRBJ2-1; 8 nucleotides line up with TRBD2. The CDR3 has 11 amino acids. In germline, CDR1 is SGHAT, CDR2 FQDESV (reference sequence). Trimming took 11 bases from V and 11 from J; bases not matched to a gene: 8. CDR3 nucleotide sequence: TGTGCCGGCTCCCGGGGGGGTAAGCAGTTCTTC. This gives the protein CAGSRGGKQFF.

This clonotype was observed a handful of times. This chain connects TRBV20-1 to TRBJ2-3, with 7 positions matching TRBD2. V was pared by 3 bases and J by 2 bases, with 5 bases of the junction left unmatched. Germline CDR1 reads DFQATT; CDR2 reads SNEGSKA (reference sequence). This CDR3 region has 14 residues. The CDR3 protein is CSASLGLFTDTQYF. The CDR3 nucleotides are TGCAGTGCTAGTTTGGGACTATTCACAGATACGCAGTATTTT.

This clonotype was recorded many times. The genes are TRBV24-1 and TRBJ2-5, with 15 bases fitting TRBD2. Germline V lookup: CDR1 KGHDR, CDR2 SFDVKD. The CDR3 consists of 18 residues. V shed 3 bases, J shed 2 bases, and the junction held 6 bases outside the gene matches. The CDR3 here is CATSDTGLAGGPQETQYF. In DNA, the CDR3 is TGTGCCACCAGTGATACCGGACTAGCGGGAGGGCCACAAGAGACCCAGTACTTC.

This clonotype turned up a few times. In nucleotides, the CDR3 is TGTGCCACCAGTGTGTCCTTTACCACCGGGGAGCTGTTTTTT. Protein product: CATSVSFTTGELFF. This chain uses TRBV24-1 with TRBJ2-2; no clear D. The germline V gene encodes CDR1 KGHDR and CDR2 SFDVKD. V lost 5 bases and J lost 4, with 10 bases in between. This CDR3 has 14 residues.

To note about this clonotype: This may be a read error, as it is one base from a much larger clone. The rearrangement links TRBV6-6 to TRBJ1-3; D remains ambiguous. The CDR3 is 12 amino acids. Germline V CDR1 and CDR2: MNHNY, SVGAGI (reference sequence). CDR3 in DNA: TGTGCCAGCGTCGGATCTGGAACCACCATATATTTT. Amino acids: CASVGSGTTIYF.

V gene TRBV12-3 or TRBV12-4 combines with J gene TRBJ1-1, with TRBD1 matching over 7 bases. The length of the CDR3 is 11 residues. The trim removed 7 bases at V and 4 bases at J, leaving 0 bases unmatched. The chain's CDR3 is CASNRGTEAFF. The CDR3 DNA reads as TGTGCCAGCAACAGGGGCACTGAAGCTTTCTTT.

There are many counts of this clonotype. This rearrangement joins TRBV5-1 to TRBJ1-1, with TRBD1 matching 7 bases. Germline-derived CDR1 and CDR2 are SGHRS and YFSETQ. CDR3 size: 15 residues. The J segment lost 3 bases and the V segment lost 0 bases, leaving 5 bases of the junction unmatched. The CDR3 loop is CASSLGGRGYTEAFF. DNA of the CDR3: TGCGCCAGCAGCTTGGGCGGCAGGGGGTACACTGAAGCTTTCTTT.

The rearrangement uses TRBV4-1 and TRBJ2-7, with a weak D call TRBD2 (6 bases). The germline V gene has CDR1 MGHRA and CDR2 YSYEKL. There are 15 residues in the CDR3. V lost 2 bases and J lost 2, with 13 bases in between. The CDR3 spells CASSQSWRVPYEQYF. The DNA of the CDR3 is TGCGCCAGCAGCCAATCCTGGAGGGTCCCCTACGAGCAGTACTTC.

This clonotype was detected many times. V is TRBV5-4 and J is TRBJ2-3; D is undetermined. Germline-derived CDR1 and CDR2 are SGHNT and YYREEE (reference sequence). The V end lost 2 bases, the J end lost 0 bases, and 13 bases lay between the germline ends. The CDR3 consists of 16 residues. Written as DNA, the CDR3 is TGTGCCAGCAGCTTAAACCCCATTCCTAGCACAGATACGCAGTATTTT. This encodes CASSLNPIPSTDTQYF.

This clonotype was observed many times. The V and J genes are TRBV3-1 and TRBJ1-3, with TRBD1 as a possible D gene (6 bases). The V end lost 4 bases, the J end lost 0 bases, and 19 bases lay between the germline ends. This CDR3 has 18 amino acids. Germline V gene sequence: CDR1 LGHDT, CDR2 YNNKEL (reference sequence). The chain's CDR3 is CASSPLSGASLSGNTIYF. CDR3 nucleotide sequence: TGTGCCAGCAGCCCCCTATCGGGGGCCTCTCTCTCTGGAAACACCATATATTTT.

The chain recombines TRBV5-1 with TRBJ2-7; D remains unclear. Trimming pared 4 bases from V and 4 bases from J, leaving 18 bases between. The CDR3 extends over 15 amino acids. The germline V gene has CDR1 SGHRS and CDR2 YFSETQ. The CDR3 reads CASSPNYQVQYEQYF. In DNA, the CDR3 is TGCGCCAGCAGCCCAAACTACCAGGTCCAATACGAGCAGTACTTC.

This clonotype was found a few times. This chain links TRBV29-1 with TRBJ1-1; TRBD1 might be the D (5 bases). The length of the CDR3 is 13 residues. V lost 7 bases to trimming and J lost 8 bases, with 20 bases between them. Germline lookup yields CDR1 SQVTM and CDR2 ANQGSEA. The CDR3 sequence is CSANPGPLIEAFF. CDR3 sequence (DNA): TGCAGCGCCAACCCGGGACCGTTAATAGAAGCTTTCTTT.

This clonotype was picked up a small number of times. V gene TRBV12-3 or TRBV12-4 combines with J gene TRBJ1-1; D unclear. V was clipped by 6 bases and J by 6 bases, with 14 bases between them. The CDR3 sequence is 13 residues long. CDR3: CASSPGWRSEAFF. For the CDR3, the DNA is TGTGCCAGCAGCCCCGGGTGGAGATCTGAAGCTTTCTTT.

This clonotype was observed many times. This rearrangement joins TRBV11-2 to TRBJ1-5; D is undetermined. V lost 1 base, J lost 5 bases, and 6 bases lay in between. From germline, CDR1 is SGHAT and CDR2 FQNNGV. There are 13 residues in the CDR3. The DNA for the CDR3 is TGTGCCAGCAGCTTAGGGCCAGATCAGCCCCAGCATTTT. Translated: CASSLGPDQPQHF.

There are a few counts of this clonotype. The rearrangement joins TRBV20-1 to TRBJ1-5; TRBD1 might be the D (5 bases). Germline V lookup: CDR1 DFQATT, CDR2 SNEGSKA (reference sequence). This CDR3 has 15 residues. Trimming shortened V by 5 bases and J by 2 bases, and 16 bases separated the two germline ends. The CDR3 DNA is TGCAGTGCTCAGCCGGGGGGACGGGGCAATCAGCCCCAGCATTTT. This translates into CSAQPGGRGNQPQHF.

This clonotype appeared many times. This chain connects TRBV5-1 to TRBJ1-2; weak D call: TRBD1 (5 bases). The CDR3 is 15 residues long. The germline V gene has CDR1 SGHRS and CDR2 YFSETQ. V dropped 3 bases and J dropped 4 bases, with 16 bases sitting between them. The CDR3 DNA sequence: TGCGCCAGCAGCTCCGGTGACAGAAAGGCCTATGGCTACACCTTC. It translates to CASSSGDRKAYGYTF.